Shown below are 26 T cell receptor beta chains from a single sample sequenced in a study of blood T cell repertoires in COVID-19. TCRdb's copy holds only in-frame clones and misses some; the assay was immunoSEQ multiplex PCR. This repertoire shows 180,000 or so clones, about 70% found once; its top ten account for approximately 8.6%. Sequences were obtained from peripheral blood. All receptors derive from a woman aged 50 to 65 with active or convalescent COVID-19.

The chain couples TRBV29-1 to TRBJ1-1, with no clear D. Germline CDR1 SQVTM, CDR2 ANQGSEA. This CDR3 region has 10 residues. Trimming left V 5 bases short and J 10 bases short, with 11 bases between. The CDR3 nucleotides are TGCAGCGTTCTTACCTCGCGAGCTTTCTTT. Translation gives CSVLTSRAFF. Full variable domain (missing parts from reference TRBV29-1 and TRBJ1-1): SAVISQKPSRDICQRGTSLTIQCQVDSQVTMMFWYRQQPGQSLTLIATANQGSEATYESGFVIDKFPISRPNLTFSTLTVSNMSPEDSSIYLCSVLTSRAFFGQGTRLTVV.

The chain is built from TRBV10-2 and TRBJ1-1; weak D call: TRBD1 (5 bases). Trimming cost V 0 bases and J 5 bases, with 10 bases left between them. The CDR3 runs 14 residues. Per the germline V gene, CDR1 is WSHSY and CDR2 is SAAADI. The CDR3 reads CASSESRRGTEAFF. The CDR3 coding sequence is TGCGCCAGCAGTGAGTCCAGGAGGGGTACTGAAGCTTTCTTT.

The V call is TRBV18, the J call TRBJ1-5; 9 bases align to TRBD1. This CDR3 spans 14 amino acids. Germline-derived CDR1 and CDR2 are KGHSH and LQKENI. J lost 5 bases, V lost 2 bases, and 1 base had no gene match. The CDR3 protein is CASSPGTGYQPQHF. CDR3 in DNA: TGTGCCAGCTCACCAGGGACAGGGTATCAGCCCCAGCATTTT. Full variable domain (outside the CDR3, taken from reference TRBV18 and TRBJ1-5): NAGVMQNPRHLVRRRGQEARLRCSPMKGHSHVYWYRQLPEEGLKFMVYLQKENIIDESGMPKERFSAEFPKEGPSILRIQQVVRGDSAAYFCASSPGTGYQPQHFGDGTRLSIL.

This rearrangement joins TRBV3-1 (or the pseudogene TRBV3-2) to TRBJ1-5; weak D call: TRBD1 (6 bases). The CDR3 length is 15 residues. Trimming removed 5 bases at V and 1 base at J, with 12 bases between. Germline V gene data show CDR1 as LGHDT and CDR2 as YNNKEL (reference sequence). The CDR3 protein is CASSETGPSNQPQHF. The CDR3 nucleotides read TGTGCCAGCAGCGAAACAGGGCCCAGCAATCAGCCCCAGCATTTT.

J is TRBJ2-5 and V is TRBV29-1, with D maybe TRBD1 (5 bases). The V end lost 6 bases, the J end lost 5 bases, and 13 bases lay between the germline ends. Germline V CDR1 and CDR2: SQVTM, ANQGSEA. The CDR3 has 12 residues. CDR3 nucleotide sequence: TGCAGCGTGGCAGACAGCCGGGAGACCCAGTACTTC. This translates into CSVADSRETQYF.

The V call is TRBV2, the J call TRBJ2-7, with D tentatively TRBD2 (6 bases). Germline CDR1 is SNHLY and CDR2 is FYNNEI. The CDR3 length is 13 residues. Trimming removed 8 bases at V and 6 bases at J, with 17 bases between. CDR3 DNA sequence: TGTGCCAGCGTCTGGAAGAGGGGAGGCGAGCAGTACTTC. Amino acid sequence: CASVWKRGGEQYF.

The chain recombines TRBV2 with TRBJ2-1; 12 bases map to TRBD2. This CDR3 spans 15 amino acids. The V and J ends lost 7 bases and 10 bases, in that order; junction bases with no gene match: 11. Germline V lookup: CDR1 SNHLY, CDR2 FYNNEI. CDR3 sequence: CASILLALAGGEQFF. CDR3 DNA sequence: TGTGCCAGCATTCTATTGGCCCTAGCGGGAGGGGAGCAGTTCTTC.

The V gene is TRBV18, the J gene TRBJ1-1, with 7 positions matching TRBD1. CDR1 and CDR2 from the germline V gene are KGHSH and LQKENI. The ends lost 3 bases at V and 4 bases at J; junction bases unmatched: 5. The CDR3 length is 14 residues. CDR3 residues: CASSPPTGPTEAFF. As DNA, the CDR3 is TGTGCCAGCTCACCCCCGACAGGGCCCACTGAAGCTTTCTTT.

This chain links TRBV6-5 with TRBJ2-5, with D possibly matching TRBD1 (5 bases). V lost 6 bases and J 2 bases, leaving 16 bases between the germline ends. CDR3 length: 15 amino acids. CDR1 is MNHEY, CDR2 SVGAGI, per germline. Here the CDR3 DNA reads TGTGCCAGCAGACAGGACCGAGCCTTGCAAGAGACCCAGTACTTC. Its protein is CASRQDRALQETQYF.

The genes are TRBV7-3 and TRBJ1-2, with a possible D match to TRBD1 (5 bases). This CDR3 has 15 amino acids. In germline, CDR1 is SGHTA, CDR2 FQGTGA. With 5 bases removed from V and 1 base from J, the gap between germline ends came to 14 bases. CDR3 in amino acids: CASSLNRTSNYGYTF. The DNA of the CDR3 is TGTGCCAGCAGCCTTAACAGGACCAGTAACTATGGCTACACCTTC.

This clone was counted once. The genes are TRBV29-1 and TRBJ1-6; 8 bases line up with TRBD1. In germline, CDR1 is SQVTM, CDR2 ANQGSEA. Trimming took 7 bases from V and 9 from J; bases not matched to a gene: 8. This CDR3 has 13 residues. CDR3 nucleotide sequence: TGCAGCGCTCGGACAGGGTTGGGTTCACCCCTCCACTTT. Translated, it gives CSARTGLGSPLHF.

The chain links TRBV29-1 to TRBJ2-5; TRBD2 aligns across 8 bases. V shed 7 bases and J 3 bases; nucleotides not matched to a gene: 16. Germline V CDR1 and CDR2: SQVTM, ANQGSEA. CDR3 length: 16 amino acids. CDR3 coding DNA: TGCAGCGCCCACCTTTGGGCTAGCGGGTTCAAAGAGACCCAGTACTTC. It encodes CSAHLWASGFKETQYF. Looking up the rest from reference TRBV29-1 and TRBJ2-5 gives the full variable domain: SAVISQKPSRDICQRGTSLTIQCQVDSQVTMMFWYRQQPGQSLTLIATANQGSEATYESGFVIDKFPISRPNLTFSTLTVSNMSPEDSSIYLCSAHLWASGFKETQYFGPGTRLLVL.

This sequence joins TRBV18 and TRBJ1-4; D remains unclear. Germline lookup yields CDR1 KGHSH and CDR2 LQKENI. This CDR3 spans 16 amino acids. V lost 2 bases to trimming and J lost 10 bases, with 20 bases between them. The CDR3 sequence is CASSPSGGVDLAKLFF. CDR3 bases: TGTGCCAGCTCACCAAGTGGAGGCGTGGATCTCGCAAAACTGTTTTTT.

The genes are TRBV28 and TRBJ2-1, with 14 bases identical to TRBD2. CDR3 length equals 15 residues. J was trimmed by 8 bases and V by 6 bases; bases with no gene match: 6. Per germline, CDR1 MDHEN and CDR2 SYDVKM. Here the CDR3 reads CASSLPGLAGDEQFF. CDR3 nucleotides: TGTGCCAGCAGCCTCCCGGGACTAGCGGGAGATGAGCAGTTCTTC.

The gene calls are TRBV29-1 and TRBJ2-5, with 11 bases aligning to TRBD2. The V gene end was trimmed by 1 base and the J gene end by 5 bases; junction bases not matched to a gene: 3. Germline values: CDR1 SQVTM, CDR2 ANQGSEA. The CDR3 spans 14 residues. CDR3 in amino acids: CSVEASGRKETQYF. The CDR3 region has the DNA TGCAGCGTTGAAGCTAGCGGGAGGAAGGAGACCCAGTACTTC.

The chain carries TRBV7-9 and TRBJ1-4; D perhaps matches TRBD1 (5 bases). Germline-derived CDR1 and CDR2 are SEHNR and FQNEAQ (reference sequence). The V end was cut by 6 bases, the J end by 7 bases, with 9 bases between. CDR3 size: 12 residues. The CDR3 protein is CASSQGVEKLFF. The CDR3 DNA follows: TGTGCCAGCAGTCAAGGGGTTGAAAAACTGTTTTTT.

The chain combines TRBV5-1 with TRBJ1-4; weak D call: TRBD1 (5 bases). The V end was cut by 4 bases, the J end by 0 bases, with 10 bases between. The CDR3 contains 15 residues. CDR1 and CDR2 from the germline V gene are SGHRS and YFSETQ. Here the CDR3 DNA reads TGCGCCAGCAGCAGAACAGGAGCAACTAATGAAAAACTGTTTTTT. This translates into CASSRTGATNEKLFF.

The chain has TRBV29-1 and TRBJ1-1, with TRBD1 matching 10 bases. The length of the CDR3 is 11 residues. Per germline, CDR1 SQVTM and CDR2 ANQGSEA. V shed 6 bases, J shed 12 bases, and the junction held 7 bases outside the gene matches. CDR3 nucleotides: TGCAGCGTCCGCAGGGACAGGGGTACTTTCTTT. Its protein product is CSVRRDRGTFF.

This chain connects TRBV29-1 to TRBJ1-4; D is uncertain. Germline CDR1 and CDR2: SQVTM and ANQGSEA. V was clipped by 6 bases and J by 4 bases, with 6 bases between them. CDR3 length equals 11 residues. CDR3 DNA: TGCAGCGTACGGAGTAATGAAAAACTGTTTTTT. As protein: CSVRSNEKLFF.

Only a few counts were recorded for this clone. The V call is TRBV5-1, the J call TRBJ1-1, with TRBD1 matching over 11 bases. V lost 3 bases, J lost 3 bases, and 4 bases stayed unmatched. CDR1 SGHRS and CDR2 YFSETQ come from the germline V gene. This CDR3 is 15 amino acids long. Here the CDR3 reads CASSWRGQGDTEAFF. The DNA of the CDR3 is TGCGCCAGCAGCTGGCGGGGACAGGGGGACACTGAAGCTTTCTTT.

This clone has just one count. The chain uses TRBV4-3 and TRBJ2-3; D remains unclear. V was cut by 0 bases and J by 0 bases, with 10 bases left in between. The CDR3 is 16 residues long. Germline V CDR1 and CDR2: LGHNA, YSLEER. The CDR3 is CASSQDASASTDTQYF. The CDR3 nucleotides are TGCGCCAGCAGCCAAGATGCAAGCGCAAGCACAGATACGCAGTATTTT.

The rearrangement uses TRBV7-8 and TRBJ2-7, with 15 bases aligning to TRBD2. The CDR3 consists of 15 residues. Per germline, CDR1 SGHVS and CDR2 FQNEAQ. J was trimmed by 4 bases and V by 3 bases; bases with no gene match: 1. Here the CDR3 reads CASSLGLAGGYEQYF. The CDR3 DNA is TGTGCCAGCAGCTTGGGACTAGCGGGAGGTTACGAGCAGTACTTC.

The chain carries TRBV5-6 and TRBJ1-6; TRBD1 agrees at 8 bases. The CDR3 sequence is 16 residues long. J lost 7 bases, V lost 4 bases, and 10 bases had no gene match. The germline V gene encodes CDR1 SGHDT and CDR2 YYEEEE. CDR3 residues: CASSTPQNRGNSPLHF. Written as DNA, the CDR3 is TGTGCCAGCAGCACCCCCCAGAACAGGGGGAATTCACCCCTCCACTTT.

J is TRBJ2-5 and V is TRBV18; a weak D match, TRBD1 (5 bases). The CDR3 sequence is 12 residues long. Trimming took off 6 bases at V and 4 bases at J, with 9 bases between the two ends. Germline CDR1 is KGHSH and CDR2 is LQKENI. The CDR3 sequence is CASSPQGETQYF. CDR3 bases: TGTGCCAGCTCCCCCCAGGGAGAGACCCAGTACTTC.

This clone has more than one count but fewer than ten. V usage is TRBV7-2 and J usage is TRBJ1-2; D uncertain. Germline CDR1 and CDR2: SGHTA and FQGNSA. Between the trimmed V and J ends, which lost 5 bases and 6 bases, there was a span of 19 bases. CDR3 length equals 15 residues. The CDR3 protein is CASSPRLGAPNGYTF. In nucleotides, the CDR3 is TGTGCCAGCAGCCCGCGACTCGGAGCGCCTAATGGCTACACCTTC.

V and J are TRBV30 and TRBJ2-2; 7 bases map to TRBD1. The germline CDR1 and CDR2 sequences are GTSNPN and SVGIG (reference sequence). Trimming took 3 bases from V and 4 from J; bases not matched to a gene: 5. The CDR3 is 14 amino acids. The DNA of the CDR3 is TGTGCCTGGAGGACTGGGACAGTCACCGGGGAGCTGTTTTTT. This translates into CAWRTGTVTGELFF.